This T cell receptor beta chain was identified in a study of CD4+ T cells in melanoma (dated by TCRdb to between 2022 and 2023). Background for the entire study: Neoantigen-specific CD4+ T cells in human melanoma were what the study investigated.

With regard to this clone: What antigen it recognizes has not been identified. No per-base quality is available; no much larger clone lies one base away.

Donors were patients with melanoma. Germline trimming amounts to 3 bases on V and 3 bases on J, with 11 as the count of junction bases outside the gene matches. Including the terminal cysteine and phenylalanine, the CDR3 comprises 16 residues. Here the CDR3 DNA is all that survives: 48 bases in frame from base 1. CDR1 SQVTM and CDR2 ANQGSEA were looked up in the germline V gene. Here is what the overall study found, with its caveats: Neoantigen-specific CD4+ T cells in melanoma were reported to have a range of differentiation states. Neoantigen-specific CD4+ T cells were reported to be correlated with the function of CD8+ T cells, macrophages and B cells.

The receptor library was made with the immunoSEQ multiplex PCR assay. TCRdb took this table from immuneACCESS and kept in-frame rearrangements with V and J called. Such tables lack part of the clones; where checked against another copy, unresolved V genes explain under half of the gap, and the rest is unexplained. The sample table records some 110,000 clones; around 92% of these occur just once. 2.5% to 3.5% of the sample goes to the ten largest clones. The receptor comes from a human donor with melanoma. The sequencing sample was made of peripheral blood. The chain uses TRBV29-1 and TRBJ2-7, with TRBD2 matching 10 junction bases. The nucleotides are TGCAGCGTTGAGGGTGAACTAGCGGGGTCTTTCTACGAGCAGTACTTC. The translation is CSVEGELAGSFYEQYF.